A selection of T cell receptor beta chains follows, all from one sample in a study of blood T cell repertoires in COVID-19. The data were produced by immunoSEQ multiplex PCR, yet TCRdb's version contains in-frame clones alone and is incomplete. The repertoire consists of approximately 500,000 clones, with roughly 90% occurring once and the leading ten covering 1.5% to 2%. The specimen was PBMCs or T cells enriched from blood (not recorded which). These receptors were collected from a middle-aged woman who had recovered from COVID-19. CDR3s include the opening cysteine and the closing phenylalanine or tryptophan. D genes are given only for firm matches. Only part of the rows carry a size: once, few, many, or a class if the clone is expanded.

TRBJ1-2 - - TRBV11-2 TGTGCCAGCAGCTTCGATAGTGGGGGGTATGGCTACACCTTC CASSFDSGGYGYTF
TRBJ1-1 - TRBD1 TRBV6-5 TGTGCCAGCAGTTGGGACAGGGGAGACACTGAAGCTTTCTTT CASSWDRGDTEAFF
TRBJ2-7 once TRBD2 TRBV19 TGTGCCAGTAGGGGACTAGCGGGACTTGTCTGCTCCTACGAGCAGTACTTC CASRGLAGLVCSYEQYF
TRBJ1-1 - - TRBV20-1 TGCAGTGCTCACAGGGTTACTGAAGCTTTCTTT CSAHRVTEAFF
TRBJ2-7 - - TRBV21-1 TGTGCTAGCAGCAAAGCGGCTCTGGCGGGAGGGCCTCTATACGAGCAGTACTTC CASSKAALAGGPLYEQYF
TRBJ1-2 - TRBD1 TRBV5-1 TGCGCCAGCAGCTTGGGGGTTCGGGGAGAGGGACAGCCTAACTATGGCTACACCTTC CASSLGVRGEGQPNYGYTF
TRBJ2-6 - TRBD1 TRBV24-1 TGTGCCACCAGCCCCGGGACAGGGGGCGCTGGGGCCAACGTCCTGACTTTC CATSPGTGGAGANVLTF
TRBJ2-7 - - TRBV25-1 TGTGCCAGCACCGAAACGGGAGCGATCTACGAGCAGTACTTC CASTETGAIYEQYF
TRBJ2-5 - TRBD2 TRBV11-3 TGTGCCAGCAGCTGGCACCTCTCGGGACTAGCGGGAAAAGAGACCCAGTACTTC CASSWHLSGLAGKETQYF
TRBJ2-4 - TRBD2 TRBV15 TGTGCCACCAGCCCGGGACTAGCGGGAGGCCTAGCCAAAAACATTCAGTACTTC CATSPGLAGGLAKNIQYF
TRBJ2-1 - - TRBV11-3 TGTGCCAGCAGCTTAGATCCGGCGGGAACCTACAATGAGCAGTTCTTC CASSLDPAGTYNEQFF
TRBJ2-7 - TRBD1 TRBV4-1 TGCGCCAGCAGCCTTCAGGGGGCCGAGCAGTACTTC CASSLQGAEQYF
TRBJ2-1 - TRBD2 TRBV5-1 TGCGCCAGCAGTCCAAGCGGGGGGACATACAATGAGCAGTTCTTC CASSPSGGTYNEQFF
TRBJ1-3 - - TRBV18 TGTGCCAGCTCACCCGGAGGAGGATCTAGAAACACCATATATTTT CASSPGGGSRNTIYF
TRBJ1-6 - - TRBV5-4 TGTGCCAGCAGCTTGTTGACAGGCAATTCACCCCTCCACTTT CASSLLTGNSPLHF
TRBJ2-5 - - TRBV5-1 TGCGCCAGCAGCTTGATAAAGGCGGAAGAGACCCAGTACTTC CASSLIKAEETQYF
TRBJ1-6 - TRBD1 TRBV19 TGTGCCAGTAGTCCATGGGACAGGGGTAATTCACCCCTCCACTTT CASSPWDRGNSPLHF